This TCR beta chain came from a study of identical twins. A single record per CDR3 protein comes from TCRdb applying MiXCR to the 5' RACE reads. The repertoire holds some 1,600,000 distinct CDR3 sequences, with roughly a third as singletons. This clonotype was observed many times. Between the trimmed V and J ends, which lost 3 bases and 5 bases, there was a span of 10 bases. The CDR3 length is 13 residues. Specimen: cord blood. The chain joins TRBV12-3 or TRBV12-4 to TRBJ2-5; D might be TRBD2 (6 bases). This TCR derives from a newborn girl in good health. CDR3 residues: CASSFPSGETQYF. The CDR3 region has the DNA TGTGCCAGCAGTTTCCCCAGCGGGGAGACCCAGTACTTC.